This T cell receptor (beta chain) originates from a study of cytomegalovirus exposure and HLA in healthy donors. The overall study: Inside one of the first data releases sat around 80 million unique TCRs taken from HLA-typed donors. Findings and limits, study-wide: In vitro experiments confirmed that three CMV-associated chains were specific for CMV antigens.

CDR1 SGHTA and CDR2 FQGTGA come from the germline V gene. Trimming shortened V by 3 bases and J by 6 bases, and 9 bases separated the two germline ends. The CDR3 covers 13 residues. A note on this clone: Its specificity is not known.

Primers for the PCR totalled 60 Vbeta and 13 Jbeta. The protocol was immunoSEQ multiplex PCR, while the TCRdb copy is restricted to in-frame clones and leaves out a portion. This sample has about 77,000 clones, with 78% found just once. The chain recombines TRBV7-3 with TRBJ2-1; the D is unclear. This TCR came from a man aged 35-49 years in good health and CMV-seronegative. Sequencing was carried out using PBMCs. The CDR3 bases are TGTGCCAGCAGCTTGTCGACGGGCAATGAGCAGTTCTTC. Protein sequence: CASSLSTGNEQFF.